This note documents a single TCR beta chain sequence. This table comes from immunoSEQ multiplex PCR, and its TCRdb copy is limited to in-frame clones, with some not included. This sample has hundreds of thousands of clones, with 75% to 90% found just once. Germline CDR1 and CDR2: LNHDA and SQIVND (reference sequence). This CDR3 region has 14 residues. V lost 3 bases, J lost 5 bases, and 8 bases lay in between. These data come from a study of blood T cell repertoires in COVID-19. At the level of the study: Researchers got acute and convalescent COVID-19 samples from the United States, Italy and Spain.

V gene TRBV19 combines with J gene TRBJ1-6; D not resolved. Source material: PBMCs or T cells enriched from blood (not recorded which). The TCR sequence derives from a middle-aged man who had been exposed to COVID-19. The CDR3 spells CASSMTQDNSPLHF. CDR3 nucleotide sequence: TGTGCCAGTAGTATGACACAAGATAATTCACCCCTCCACTTT. Full variable domain (outside the CDR3, taken from reference TRBV19 and TRBJ1-6): DGGITQSPKYLFRKEGQNVTLSCEQNLNHDAMYWYRQDPGQGLRLIYYSQIVNDFQKGDIAEGYSVSREKKESFPLTVTSAQKNPTAFYLCASSMTQDNSPLHFGNGTRLTVT.